The 28 T cell receptor beta chains reported below all come from one sample, sequenced in a study of control samples from healthy donors and cancer patients. Method: immunoSEQ multiplex PCR; TCRdb's copy keeps in-frame clones and lacks some. The table lists 100,000 to 150,000 clones, about 92% of them singletons. Source material: PBMCs. The receptors were gathered from a man older than 75 with head and neck cancer.

The CDR3 region is CSVEQGGYGYTF. The CDR3 bases are TGCAGCGTTGAACAGGGGGGCTATGGCTACACCTTC. The rearrangement uses TRBV29-1 and TRBJ1-2; TRBD1 aligns across 7 bases. CDR3 length: 12 residues. The ends lost 2 bases at V and 4 bases at J; junction bases unmatched: 1. Germline lookup yields CDR1 SQVTM and CDR2 ANQGSEA.

This clone was seen only a few times. This chain connects TRBV6-4 to TRBJ2-7; D unclear. Germline V gives CDR1 MRHNA, CDR2 SNTAGT. This CDR3 is built from 15 residues. V was shortened by 5 bases and J by 3 bases, with 17 bases between the two germline ends. CDR3 coding DNA: TGTGCCAGCAGTCTCGTCCGGGCGGTGAACTACGAGCAGTACTTC. Protein sequence: CASSLVRAVNYEQYF.

The chain is built from TRBV7-9 and TRBJ1-1; the D is unclear. CDR1 and CDR2 from the germline V gene are SEHNR and FQNEAQ (reference sequence). The CDR3 length is 13 residues. V was clipped by 5 bases and J by 5 bases, with 12 bases between them. The CDR3 here is CASSPQGGTEAFF. For the CDR3, the DNA is TGTGCCAGCAGCCCCCAAGGAGGGACTGAAGCTTTCTTT.

This sequence joins TRBV11-2 and TRBJ2-1, with a tentative D call TRBD1 (5 bases). The germline gives CDR1 SGHAT, CDR2 FQNNGV. This CDR3 has 17 amino acids. Trimming pared 5 bases from V and 0 bases from J, leaving 17 bases between. The CDR3 here is CASSPWVDRNSYNEQFF. CDR3 DNA sequence: TGTGCCAGCAGCCCCTGGGTAGACAGAAACTCCTACAATGAGCAGTTCTTC.

The V call is TRBV9, the J call TRBJ2-7, with 8 positions matching TRBD2. Germline V gene lookup returns CDR1 SGDLS and CDR2 YYNGEE. J lost 5 bases, V lost 0 bases, and 10 bases had no gene match. This CDR3 comprises 16 residues. The CDR3 DNA reads TGTGCCAGCAGCGTAGCCCCCGAGGGACTAGTTAACGAGCAGTACTTC. It specifies CASSVAPEGLVNEQYF.

The chain employs TRBV19 and TRBJ2-2; no clear D. The CDR3 covers 12 residues. Trimming pared 5 bases from V and 4 bases from J, leaving 5 bases between. Germline V lookup: CDR1 LNHDA, CDR2 SQIVND (reference sequence). The DNA for the CDR3 is TGTGCCAGTAGTGAGACCACCGGGGAGCTGTTTTTT. Its translation: CASSETTGELFF. The variable domain in full, completed from reference TRBV19 and TRBJ2-2, reads DGGITQSPKYLFRKEGQNVTLSCEQNLNHDAMYWYRQDPGQGLRLIYYSQIVNDFQKGDIAEGYSVSREKKESFPLTVTSAQKNPTAFYLCASSETTGELFFGEGSRLTVL.

Note on this clone: Within the sample, other DNA sequences also encode this same CDR3. V gene TRBV11-3 combines with J gene TRBJ2-2, with 8 positions matching TRBD2. This CDR3 comprises 16 residues. J was trimmed by 4 bases and V by 1 base; bases with no gene match: 5. The germline V gene encodes CDR1 SGHNT and CDR2 YENEEA. CDR3 DNA sequence: TGTGCCAGCAGCTTAGGTCGGGGGGGCAGCACCGGGGAGCTGTTTTTT. Its protein product is CASSLGRGGSTGELFF.

The chain employs TRBV5-6 and TRBJ2-5, with 9 bases lining up with TRBD1. J was trimmed by 7 bases and V by 7 bases; bases with no gene match: 8. Per germline, CDR1 SGHDT and CDR2 YYEEEE. The length of the CDR3 is 13 residues. For the CDR3, the DNA is TGTGCCAGCCATAGGGACAGGGAGGCGACCCAGTACTTC. Translating it yields CASHRDREATQYF. The full variable domain, with the rest looked up from reference TRBV5-6 and TRBJ2-5, is DAGVTQSPTHLIKTRGQQVTLRCSPKSGHDTVSWYQQALGQGPQFIFQYYEEEERQRGNFPDRFSGHQFPNYSSELNVNALLLGDSALYLCASHRDREATQYFGPGTRLLVL.

The rearrangement links TRBV9 to TRBJ2-7; TRBD2 agrees at 12 bases. The CDR3 covers 14 residues. The trim removed 4 bases at V and 6 bases at J, leaving 5 bases unmatched. Germline V gene lookup returns CDR1 SGDLS and CDR2 YYNGEE. For the CDR3, the DNA is TGTGCCAGCAGCCGACTAGCGGGAGCGGGCGAGCAGTACTTC. Its translation is CASSRLAGAGEQYF.

The V call is TRBV6-6, the J call TRBJ2-7; the D gene is possibly TRBD2 (6 bases). The V and J ends lost 1 base and 6 bases respectively, with 13 bases between them. CDR1 MNHNY and CDR2 SVGAGI come from the germline V gene (reference sequence). CDR3 size: 14 residues. CDR3 residues: CASSYWGDGVEQYF. The CDR3 nucleotides read TGTGCCAGCAGTTACTGGGGGGATGGCGTCGAGCAGTACTTC.

The V call is TRBV6-5, the J call TRBJ1-4, with D possibly matching TRBD1 (6 bases). V was cut by 2 bases and J by 13 bases, with 20 bases left in between. The length of the CDR3 is 15 residues. Germline CDR1 and CDR2: MNHEY and SVGAGI. The CDR3 region is CASSYTAGARIRLFF. CDR3 DNA sequence: TGTGCCAGCAGTTACACGGCGGGGGCGCGGATCCGACTGTTTTTT.

This clone came up a few times. The rearrangement links TRBV6-5 to TRBJ1-5; TRBD1 matches 9 bases. V shed 6 bases, J shed 4 bases, and the junction held 7 bases outside the gene matches. This CDR3 is 15 amino acids long. Germline V gives CDR1 MNHEY, CDR2 SVGAGI. In DNA form, the CDR3 reads TGTGCCAGCAGCCAACCGACAGGGGGTAATCAGCCCCAGCATTTT. It translates to CASSQPTGGNQPQHF.

Comments on this clone: The same CDR3 arises from other DNA sequences in this sample as well. This chain connects TRBV5-4 to TRBJ1-2; no definite D call. Deletions cut 1 base from V and 3 bases from J, with 7 bases between. The CDR3 totals 13 residues. Germline loops: CDR1 SGHNT, CDR2 YYREEE (reference sequence). The CDR3 loop reads CASSLSGDYGYTF. In DNA, the CDR3 is TGTGCCAGCAGCTTGTCCGGGGACTATGGCTACACCTTC.

V is TRBV6-1 and J is TRBJ1-5; D gene uncertain. V lost 0 bases and J 0 bases, leaving 12 bases between the germline ends. Germline values: CDR1 MNHNS, CDR2 SASEGT. This CDR3 has 17 amino acids. The CDR3 sequence is CASSEALGSYSNQPQHF. CDR3 DNA: TGTGCCAGCAGTGAAGCGTTGGGTAGCTATAGCAATCAGCCCCAGCATTTT.

The rearrangement joins TRBV5-1 to TRBJ1-1, with D unclear. Germline-derived CDR1 and CDR2 are SGHRS and YFSETQ. CDR3 length equals 14 residues. Trimming removed 0 bases from V and 1 base from J, with 7 bases in between. CDR3 bases: TGCGCCAGCAGCTTGGCTGCTCAGAACACTGAAGCTTTCTTT. Translation gives CASSLAAQNTEAFF. The full variable domain, with the rest looked up from reference TRBV5-1 and TRBJ1-1, is KAGVTQTPRYLIKTRGQQVTLSCSPISGHRSVSWYQQTPGQGLQFLFEYFSETQRNKGNFPGRFSGRQFSNSRSEMNVSTLELGDSALYLCASSLAAQNTEAFFGQGTRLTVV.

V is TRBV25-1 and J is TRBJ1-1; D unclear. Germline V gene data show CDR1 as MGHDK and CDR2 as SYGVNS. V was pared by 4 bases and J by 0 bases, with 6 bases between. The CDR3 is made up of 13 amino acids. The CDR3: CASSVQMNTEAFF. In nucleotides, the CDR3 is TGTGCCAGCAGTGTTCAGATGAACACTGAAGCTTTCTTT. The variable domain in full, with the rest retrieved from reference TRBV25-1 and TRBJ1-1, is EADIYQTPRYLVIGTGKKITLECSQTMGHDKMYWYQQDPGMELHLIHYSYGVNSTEKGDLSSESTVSRIRTEHFPLTLESARPSHTSQYLCASSVQMNTEAFFGQGTRLTVV.

The gene calls are TRBV5-8 and TRBJ2-5; 10 positions match TRBD2. The CDR3 has 15 amino acids. Germline trimming cut 3 bases from V and 5 bases from J; bases unmatched to any gene: 7. CDR1 is SGHTS and CDR2 is YDEGEE in the germline V gene. The CDR3 region is CASSSSGRALETQYF. Written as DNA, the CDR3 is TGTGCCAGCAGCTCGAGCGGGAGGGCCCTGGAGACCCAGTACTTC. Filled out from reference TRBV5-8 and TRBJ2-5, the complete variable domain reads EAGVTQSPTHLIKTRGQQATLRCSPISGHTSVYWYQQALGLGLQFLLWYDEGEERNRGNFPPRFSGRQFPNYSSELNVNALELEDSALYLCASSSSGRALETQYFGPGTRLLVL.

This chain uses TRBV4-3 with TRBJ2-3, with 10 bases lining up with TRBD1. CDR1 LGHNA and CDR2 YSLEER come from the germline V gene. J lost 4 bases, V lost 0 bases, and 7 bases had no gene match. The CDR3 has 17 amino acids. The CDR3 DNA reads TGCGCCAGCAGCCAAGAAGGTCCCGGACAGGGGGCAGATACGCAGTATTTT. Amino acids: CASSQEGPGQGADTQYF.

V is TRBV27 and J is TRBJ2-7; TRBD1 aligns across 10 bases. The V segment lost 7 bases and the J segment 2 bases; nucleotides outside the gene matches: 2. In germline, CDR1 is MNHEY, CDR2 SMNVEV (reference sequence). The CDR3 has 13 amino acids. Written as DNA, the CDR3 is TGTGCCAGCACCGGGACAGGGGCCTACGAGCAGTACTTC. This encodes CASTGTGAYEQYF.

This sequence joins TRBV5-1 and TRBJ2-5; 12 positions agree with TRBD1. CDR1 and CDR2 from the germline V gene are SGHRS and YFSETQ. The CDR3 sequence is 17 residues long. Trimming at V came to 0 bases and at J to 4 bases, leaving 7 bases not matched to a gene. CDR3 amino acids: CASSLVPGQGAGETQYF. Written as DNA, the CDR3 is TGCGCCAGCAGCTTGGTTCCGGGACAGGGGGCTGGAGAGACCCAGTACTTC.

The chain uses TRBV6-5 and TRBJ1-5, with no clear D. Germline V gives CDR1 MNHEY, CDR2 SVGAGI. V shed 11 bases and J shed 2 bases, with 10 bases lying between them. The CDR3 contains 12 residues. The CDR3 loop reads CAADGGNQPQHF. The CDR3 DNA reads TGTGCCGCCGACGGGGGCAATCAGCCCCAGCATTTT.

The rearrangement joins TRBV19 to TRBJ2-3; 9 bases line up with TRBD1. Germline lookup yields CDR1 LNHDA and CDR2 SQIVND (reference sequence). The CDR3 extends over 15 amino acids. V lost 1 base, J lost 1 base, and 0 bases stayed unmatched. CDR3 in amino acids: CASSIGTGGTDTQYF. CDR3 nucleotides: TGTGCCAGTAGTATAGGGACAGGGGGCACAGATACGCAGTATTTT.

V is TRBV6-5 and J is TRBJ1-2; D remains ambiguous. This CDR3 is built from 14 residues. The germline V gene encodes CDR1 MNHEY and CDR2 SVGAGI. Trimming cost V 7 bases and J 4 bases, with 16 bases left between them. The CDR3 region is CASTAAFQSYGYTF. In nucleotides, the CDR3 is TGTGCCAGCACCGCGGCGTTTCAGAGCTATGGCTACACCTTC.

The V gene is TRBV27, the J gene TRBJ2-5, with 9 bases matching TRBD2. The germline V gene encodes CDR1 MNHEY and CDR2 SMNVEV (reference sequence). The CDR3 extends over 16 amino acids. Trimming removed 6 bases from V and 1 base from J; junction bases left unmatched: 9. The CDR3 region is CASRPLLRGGQETQYF. DNA of the CDR3: TGTGCCAGCAGACCCCTCTTGCGGGGGGGCCAAGAGACCCAGTACTTC.

The chain uses TRBV7-2 and TRBJ2-1; 9 nucleotides align to TRBD1. CDR1 and CDR2 (germline): SGHTA, FQGNSA. Losses at the gene ends were 2 bases for V and 1 base for J; bases not matched to a gene: 3. There are 16 residues in the CDR3. Here the CDR3 DNA reads TGTGCCAGCAGCTTACAAGGGACAGGGTCCTACAATGAGCAGTTCTTC. It translates to CASSLQGTGSYNEQFF.

The chain links TRBV5-6 to TRBJ2-7; D not certain. This CDR3 is built from 13 residues. V lost 0 bases and J 2 bases, leaving 6 bases between the germline ends. Looked up from germline, CDR1 is SGHDT and CDR2 is YYEEEE. The DNA for the CDR3 is TGTGCCAGCAGCTTGGCGGCGGCCTACGAGCAGTACTTC. It translates to CASSLAAAYEQYF.

The CDR3 DNA reads TGCGCCAGCAGTTCCGGACAGGTCCCTTCACCCCTCCACTTT. Translated: CASSSGQVPSPLHF. The chain is built from TRBV5-1 and TRBJ1-6, with 7 bases identical to TRBD1. Germline CDR1 and CDR2: SGHRS and YFSETQ. The CDR3 runs to 14 residues. V lost 5 bases to trimming and J lost 9 bases; unmatched junction nucleotides: 8.

V usage is TRBV5-1 and J usage is TRBJ1-1; TRBD1 aligns across 7 bases. CDR1 and CDR2 (germline): SGHRS, YFSETQ. The CDR3 covers 16 residues. V shed 4 bases and J 1 base; nucleotides not matched to a gene: 10. Written as DNA, the CDR3 is TGCGCCAGCAGCCCGGAGGTGACAGGGCCGAACACTGAAGCTTTCTTT. Translating gives CASSPEVTGPNTEAFF.